Listed below are T cell receptor beta chains from one sample, sequenced in a study of human T cells and chemical hapten exposure. TCRdb analysed the reads with MiXCR anew, one entry per CDR3 protein. Of 95,000 to 150,000 distinct CDR3 sequences in the sample, around 9% were seen once. Sequencing was carried out using whole blood. These receptor sequences come from a human donor in good health. Some clones in this sample may be carry-over from other donors' samples. Both conserved end residues are part of each CDR3. The D gene is left open where the match is weak. Rows give clone size only sometimes, using once, few, many, or a class for an expanded clone.

v_call	d_call	clone_size	j_call	cdr3_aa	cdr3_nt
TRBV14	TRBD2	-	TRBJ2-1	CASSQRLAGSYNEQFF	TGTGCCAGCAGCCAAAGACTAGCGGGATCGTACAATGAGCAGTTCTTC
TRBV5-4	-	few	TRBJ2-1	CASSSRRATYNEQFF	TGTGCCAGCAGCTCGCGTAGGGCAACCTACAATGAGCAGTTCTTC
TRBV20-1	-	few	TRBJ1-6	CSASKRDGYNSPLHF	TGCAGTGCTAGTAAGCGGGACGGATATAATTCACCCCTCCACTTT
TRBV6-1	TRBD1	few	TRBJ2-2	CAGPLDWTGANAGELFF	TGTGCCGGTCCGTTGGATTGGACAGGGGCTAACGCCGGGGAGCTGTTTTTT
TRBV6-6	TRBD1	few	TRBJ2-3	CASTPGRGQGTDTQYF	TGTGCCAGCACTCCCGGGCGGGGACAGGGGACAGATACGCAGTATTTT
TRBV3-1	TRBD1	-	TRBJ1-5	CASSLDRGQPQHF	TGTGCCAGCAGCCTCGACAGGGGTCAGCCCCAGCATTTT
TRBV13	TRBD1	few	TRBJ1-1	CASSPTGQGGSNTEAFF	TGTGCCAGCAGCCCAACCGGACAGGGCGGTTCAAACACTGAAGCTTTCTTT
TRBV12-3/TRBV12-4	-	many	TRBJ1-5	CASSLGVGGGNQPQHF	TGTGCCAGCAGTTTAGGTGTAGGGGGTGGCAATCAGCCCCAGCATTTT
TRBV6-2/TRBV6-3	-	many	TRBJ1-2	CASGQSNYGYTF	TGTGCCAGTGGACAGTCGAACTATGGCTACACCTTC
TRBV6-6	TRBD2	few	TRBJ2-3	CASSARLAGGGTDTQYF	TGTGCCAGCAGTGCCCGACTAGCGGGAGGGGGGACAGATACGCAGTATTTT
TRBV4-3	TRBD1	-	TRBJ1-2	CASSPGTGSTYGYTF	TGCGCCAGCAGCCCAGGGACAGGGTCGACCTATGGCTACACCTTC
TRBV7-9	-	few	TRBJ1-6	CASSLGDRDNSPLHF	TGTGCCAGCAGCTTAGGCGACAGAGATAATTCACCCCTCCACTTT
TRBV18	TRBD1	-	TRBJ2-4	CASSPPGQGPAKNIQYF	TGTGCCAGCTCACCGCCGGGACAGGGCCCAGCCAAAAACATTCAGTACTTC
TRBV10-3	TRBD1	few	TRBJ2-7	CAISSDRGSSYEQYF	TGTGCCATCAGCTCGGACAGGGGGTCCTCCTACGAGCAGTACTTC
TRBV6-2/TRBV6-3	TRBD1	few	TRBJ2-7	CASSYSVGTGAEQYF	TGTGCCAGCAGTTACTCCGTTGGGACAGGGGCCGAGCAGTACTTC
TRBV12-3/TRBV12-4	-	many	TRBJ1-2	CASRPTGISGYTF	TGTGCCAGCAGGCCTACAGGGATTTCTGGCTACACCTTC
TRBV27	TRBD1	many	TRBJ1-1	CASNDRGRTEAFF	TGTGCCAGCAATGACAGGGGGCGAACTGAAGCTTTCTTT
TRBV7-2	-	-	TRBJ1-6	CASSLDREVRSSPLHF	TGTGCCAGCAGCTTAGACAGGGAGGTACGAAGTTCACCCCTCCACTTT
TRBV12-3/TRBV12-4	TRBD2	many	TRBJ2-1	CASSFSTSGSYNEQFF	TGTGCCAGCAGTTTCTCCACTAGCGGGTCCTACAATGAGCAGTTCTTC
TRBV9	-	once	TRBJ2-7	CASSGQNGGRYF	TGTGCCAGCAGCGGACAAAACGGGGGACGGTACTTC
TRBV24-1	TRBD1	many	TRBJ1-6	CATSEDYRGRNSPLHF	TGTGCCACCAGTGAGGATTACAGGGGCCGGAATTCACCCCTCCACTTT
TRBV24-1	-	many	TRBJ2-1	CATSGAGSNEQFF	TGTGCCACCAGTGGGGCAGGGTCCAATGAGCAGTTCTTC
TRBV30	-	few	TRBJ2-1	CAWSSAWAGRDEQFF	TGTGCCTGGAGTAGCGCGTGGGCGGGACGGGATGAGCAGTTCTTC
TRBV20-1	TRBD2	few	TRBJ2-1	CSASPLAGGWNEQFF	TGCAGTGCTAGCCCACTAGCGGGGGGATGGAATGAGCAGTTCTTC
TRBV6-4	-	few	TRBJ2-3	CASSDYGGRTDTQYF	TGTGCCAGCAGTGACTATGGGGGGCGCACAGATACGCAGTATTTT
TRBV12-3/TRBV12-4	TRBD2	few	TRBJ2-4	CASRTSGLAKNIQYF	TGTGCCAGCAGAACTAGCGGACTAGCCAAAAACATTCAGTACTTC
TRBV7-9	TRBD2	many	TRBJ2-7	CASSFSGRASEQYF	TGTGCCAGCAGCTTTAGCGGGAGGGCCTCCGAGCAGTACTTC
TRBV6-2/TRBV6-3	-	few	TRBJ1-5	CASSLRANQPQHF	TGTGCCAGCAGTTTAAGGGCCAATCAGCCCCAGCATTTT
TRBV7-2	-	-	TRBJ1-2	CASSLPGGYGYTF	TGTGCCAGCAGCTTACCTGGTGGCTATGGCTACACCTTC
TRBV7-8	TRBD2	-	TRBJ2-2	CASTRGEGAGELFF	TGTGCCAGCACACGAGGGGAGGGTGCCGGGGAGCTGTTTTTT
TRBV6-1	-	-	TRBJ1-5	CASSEVGSSNQPQHF	TGTGCCAGCAGTGAAGTAGGTAGTAGCAATCAGCCCCAGCATTTT